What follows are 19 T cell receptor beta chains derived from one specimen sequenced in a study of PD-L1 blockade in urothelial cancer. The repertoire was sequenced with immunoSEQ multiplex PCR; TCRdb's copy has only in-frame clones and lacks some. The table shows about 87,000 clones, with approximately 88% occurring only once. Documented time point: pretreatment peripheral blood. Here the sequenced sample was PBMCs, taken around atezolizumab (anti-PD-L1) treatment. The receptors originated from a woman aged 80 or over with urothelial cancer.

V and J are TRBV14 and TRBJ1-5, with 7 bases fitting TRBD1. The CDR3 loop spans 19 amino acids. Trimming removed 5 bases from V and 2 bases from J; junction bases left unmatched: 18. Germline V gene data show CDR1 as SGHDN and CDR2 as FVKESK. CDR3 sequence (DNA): TGTGCCAGCAGCGTAAGGGACAGCCCACCTATACAGGGCAATCAGCCCCAGCATTTT. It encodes CASSVRDSPPIQGNQPQHF.

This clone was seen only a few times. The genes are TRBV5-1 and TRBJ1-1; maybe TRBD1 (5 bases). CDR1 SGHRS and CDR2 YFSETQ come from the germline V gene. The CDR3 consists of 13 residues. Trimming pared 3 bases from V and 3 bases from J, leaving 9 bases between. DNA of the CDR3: TGCGCCAGCAGCTGGGGGGGGGACACTGAAGCTTTCTTT. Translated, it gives CASSWGGDTEAFF. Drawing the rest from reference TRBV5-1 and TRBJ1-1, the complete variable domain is KAGVTQTPRYLIKTRGQQVTLSCSPISGHRSVSWYQQTPGQGLQFLFEYFSETQRNKGNFPGRFSGRQFSNSRSEMNVSTLELGDSALYLCASSWGGDTEAFFGQGTRLTVV.

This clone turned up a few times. This CDR3 reads CASSFPREKLFF. The CDR3 nucleotides read TGTGCCAGCAGTTTTCCGCGGGAAAAACTGTTTTTT. The V gene is TRBV5-4, the J gene TRBJ1-4; unclear D gene. The CDR3 consists of 12 residues. Germline values: CDR1 SGHNT, CDR2 YYREEE (reference sequence). V gave up 5 bases and J gave up 8 bases, with 10 bases separating them.

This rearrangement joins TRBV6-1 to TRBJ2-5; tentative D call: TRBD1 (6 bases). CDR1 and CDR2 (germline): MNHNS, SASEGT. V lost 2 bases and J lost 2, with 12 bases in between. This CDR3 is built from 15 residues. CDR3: CASSEMAQGQETQYF. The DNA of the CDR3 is TGTGCCAGCAGTGAAATGGCCCAGGGGCAAGAGACCCAGTACTTC.

This chain's CDR3 is CASSARQGDNQPQHF. The CDR3 DNA sequence: TGTGCCAGCAGCGCCCGACAGGGGGACAATCAGCCCCAGCATTTT. This sequence joins TRBV4-2 and TRBJ1-5; TRBD1 matches at 9 bases. The CDR3 is 15 amino acids. Germline CDR1 is LGHNA and CDR2 is YNFKEQ. With 5 bases clipped from V and 3 bases from J, the junction kept 5 bases outside the gene matches.

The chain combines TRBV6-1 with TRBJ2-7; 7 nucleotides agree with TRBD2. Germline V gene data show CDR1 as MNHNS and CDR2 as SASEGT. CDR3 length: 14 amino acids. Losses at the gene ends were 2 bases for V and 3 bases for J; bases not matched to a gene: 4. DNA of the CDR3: TGTGCCAGCAGTGAACGGGGGGTTCTCTACGAGCAGTACTTC. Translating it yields CASSERGVLYEQYF.

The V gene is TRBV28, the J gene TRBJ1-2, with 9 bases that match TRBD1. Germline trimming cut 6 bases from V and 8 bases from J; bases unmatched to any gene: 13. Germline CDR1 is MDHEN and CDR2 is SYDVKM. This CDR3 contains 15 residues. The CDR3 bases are TGTGCCAGCAGCCCCCCCGTCGGACAGGGGATAGGCTACACCTTC. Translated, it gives CASSPPVGQGIGYTF.

CDR3 amino acids: CASSSSARGAKNIQYF. As DNA, the CDR3 is TGTGCCAGCAGCTCGTCCGCCCGGGGGGCCAAAAACATTCAGTACTTC. The chain uses TRBV5-6 and TRBJ2-4, with D tentatively TRBD2 (6 bases). Germline V gene data show CDR1 as SGHDT and CDR2 as YYEEEE. V lost 3 bases to trimming and J lost 1 base, with 14 bases between them. The CDR3 extends over 16 amino acids.

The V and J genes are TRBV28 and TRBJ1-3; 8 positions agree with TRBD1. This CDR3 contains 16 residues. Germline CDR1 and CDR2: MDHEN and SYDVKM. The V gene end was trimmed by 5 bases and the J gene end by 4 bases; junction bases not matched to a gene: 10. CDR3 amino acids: CASSLTQGAPGNTIYF. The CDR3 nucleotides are TGTGCCAGCAGTCTTACTCAGGGGGCACCGGGAAACACCATATATTTT.

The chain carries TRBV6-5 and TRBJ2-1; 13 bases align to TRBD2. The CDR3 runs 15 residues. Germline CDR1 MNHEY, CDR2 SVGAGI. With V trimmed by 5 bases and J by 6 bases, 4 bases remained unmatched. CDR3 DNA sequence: TGTGCCAGCAGTAGGGGGACTAGCGGGACCAATGAGCAGTTCTTC. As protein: CASSRGTSGTNEQFF.

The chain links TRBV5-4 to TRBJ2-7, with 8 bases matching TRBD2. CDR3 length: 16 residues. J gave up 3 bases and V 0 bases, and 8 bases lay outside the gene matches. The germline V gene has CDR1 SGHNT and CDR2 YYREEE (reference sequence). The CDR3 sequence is CASSLGAEREIYEQYF. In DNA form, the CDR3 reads TGTGCCAGCAGCTTGGGCGCCGAGCGGGAGATCTACGAGCAGTACTTC.

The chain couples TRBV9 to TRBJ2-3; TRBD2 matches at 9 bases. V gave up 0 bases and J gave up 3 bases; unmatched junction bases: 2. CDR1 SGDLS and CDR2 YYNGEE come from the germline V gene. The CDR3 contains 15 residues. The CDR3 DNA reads TGTGCCAGCAGCGTAGATAGCGGGAGTACAGATACGCAGTATTTT. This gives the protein CASSVDSGSTDTQYF.

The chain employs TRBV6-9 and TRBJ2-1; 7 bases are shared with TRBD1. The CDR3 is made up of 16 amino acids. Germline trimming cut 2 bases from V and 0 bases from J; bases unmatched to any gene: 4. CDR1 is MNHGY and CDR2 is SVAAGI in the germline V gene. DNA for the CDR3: TGTGCCAGCAGTTATAGTTCAGGGGGCTCCTACAATGAGCAGTTCTTC. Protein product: CASSYSSGGSYNEQFF.

The CDR3 DNA reads as TGTGCCAGCAGCTTATACAGGGTAGGGAACACTGAAGCTTTCTTT. As protein: CASSLYRVGNTEAFF. V gene TRBV7-2 combines with J gene TRBJ1-1; D possibly corresponds to TRBD1 (6 bases). Trimming left V 2 bases short and J 1 base short, with 11 bases between. Germline lookup yields CDR1 SGHTA and CDR2 FQGNSA. CDR3 length: 15 amino acids.

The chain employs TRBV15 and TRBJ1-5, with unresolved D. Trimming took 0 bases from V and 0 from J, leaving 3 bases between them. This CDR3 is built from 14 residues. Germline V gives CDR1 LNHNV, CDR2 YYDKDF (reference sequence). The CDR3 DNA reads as TGTGCCACCAGCAGAGATTATAGCAATCAGCCCCAGCATTTT. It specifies CATSRDYSNQPQHF. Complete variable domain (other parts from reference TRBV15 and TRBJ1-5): DAMVIQNPRYQVTQFGKPVTLSCSQTLNHNVMYWYQQKSSQAPKLLFHYYDKDFNNEADTPDNFQSRRPNTSFCFLDIRSPGLGDTAMYLCATSRDYSNQPQHFGDGTRLSIL.

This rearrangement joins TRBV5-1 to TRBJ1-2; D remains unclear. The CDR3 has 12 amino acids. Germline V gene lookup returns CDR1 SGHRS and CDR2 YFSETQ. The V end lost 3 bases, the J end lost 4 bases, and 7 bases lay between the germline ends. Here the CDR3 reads CASSSAGYGYTF. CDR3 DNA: TGCGCCAGCAGCTCGGCGGGCTATGGCTACACCTTC.

The CDR3 nucleotides read TGCGCCAGCAGCTTAGGGCGGAGGGGAGCTGAAGCTTTCTTT. Translating gives CASSLGRRGAEAFF. V is TRBV5-1 and J is TRBJ1-1; tentative D call: TRBD1 (5 bases). V was clipped by 2 bases and J by 6 bases, with 14 bases between them. The CDR3 is made up of 14 amino acids. CDR1 and CDR2 (germline): SGHRS, YFSETQ.

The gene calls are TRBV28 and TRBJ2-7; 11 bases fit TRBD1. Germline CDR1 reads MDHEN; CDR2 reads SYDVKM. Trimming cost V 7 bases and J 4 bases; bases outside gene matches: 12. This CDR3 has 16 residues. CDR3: CASKETRTGGKYEQYF. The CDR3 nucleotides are TGTGCCAGCAAAGAAACTCGGACAGGGGGCAAATACGAGCAGTACTTC.

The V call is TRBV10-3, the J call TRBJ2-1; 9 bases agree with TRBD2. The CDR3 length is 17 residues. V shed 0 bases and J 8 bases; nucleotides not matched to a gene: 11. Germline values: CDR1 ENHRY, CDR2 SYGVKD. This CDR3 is CAISESISGSTLDEQFF. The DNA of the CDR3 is TGTGCCATCAGTGAGTCTATTAGCGGGAGTACTCTCGATGAGCAGTTCTTC.